This TCR beta chain stems from a study of cytomegalovirus exposure and HLA in healthy donors. Study in general: One earlier analysis, a look at 200 million or so T cells, found almost 120 million unique TCR beta sequences.

Primers for the PCR totalled 60 Vbeta and 13 Jbeta. The assay was immunoSEQ multiplex PCR, and TCRdb's table has in-frame clones only and misses some. The sample lists around 210,000 clones; 78% were seen once. Study findings and constraints: Later, an analysis showed that TCR beta chains associated with HLA were more clonally expanded than others that were equally common. TCR beta chain V- and J-gene trimming was linked, in a later analysis, to a missense variant in DCLRE1C. The authors listed over 150 TCR beta chains as cytomegalovirus-associated.

About this clone itself: Its specificity is unknown.

J was trimmed by 5 bases and V by 10 bases; bases with no gene match: 12. Germline V lookup: CDR1 WSHSY, CDR2 SAAADI. This CDR3 has 14 amino acids. The receptor was isolated from a boy between 5 and 17 years old in good health and CMV-seronegative. V and J are TRBV10-2 and TRBJ2-3, with 7 nucleotides matching TRBD2. Source material: PBMCs. In DNA form, the CDR3 reads TGCGCCACATCACTAGCGACACAAAGAGATACGCAGTATTTT. Its protein product is CATSLATQRDTQYF.